The rows below give T cell receptor beta chains drawn from one sample of a study of neurological immune-mediated disorders. TCRdb fed the 5' RACE reads into MiXCR, producing one record per CDR3 protein. The sample lists 50,000 to 70,000 distinct CDR3 sequences, almost 3.5% occurring once. Sequencing was performed on PBMCs. The receptor source for this set is a man aged 35 to 55 with multiple sclerosis. The CDR3 runs from the conserved cysteine through the conserved F or W. The D gene is left open where the match is weak. A clone size is listed for some rows: how often the clone was seen (once, few, many), or a class if it is expanded.

TRBD1	TRBJ1-5	TRBV3-1	medium-sized	TGTGCCAGCAGCCAAGACAGGGGGAATCAGCCCCAGCATTTT	CASSQDRGNQPQHF
.	TRBJ1-5	TRBV20-1	.	TGCAGTGCTAGAGATCCACTAGGGAATCAGCCCCAGAATTTT	CSARDPLGNQPQNF
.	TRBJ1-1	TRBV12-3/TRBV12-4	many	TGTGCCAGCAGCCCCCTCCGGTGGACTGAAGCTTTCTTT	CASSPLRWTEAFF
TRBD1	TRBJ1-3	TRBV25-1	many	TGTGCCAGCAGTTCGGACAGGATCCCTGGAAACACCATATATTTT	CASSSDRIPGNTIYF
.	TRBJ2-7	TRBV12-3/TRBV12-4	many	TGTGCCAGCAGCCCTAATCGGCTACCCACCTACGAGCAGTACTTC	CASSPNRLPTYEQYF
.	TRBJ2-1	TRBV5-1	many	TGCGCCAGCAGCTTGGCCGGCCGGGAAAAGCAGTTCTTC	CASSLAGREKQFF
TRBD1	TRBJ2-7	TRBV7-9	many	TGTGCCAGCAGCGTTATAGCCGGTTGGGACAGGGGGACCTACGAGCAGTACTTC	CASSVIAGWDRGTYEQYF
TRBD2	TRBJ2-3	TRBV12-3/TRBV12-4	many	TGTGCCAGCAGTTTAGGGGTAGCGGGGGCCTTACCCACAGATACGCAGTATTTT	CASSLGVAGALPTDTQYF
.	TRBJ1-5	TRBV7-9	many	TGTGCCAGCAGCTCCGGACAGCCAGGGGATCAGCCCCAGCATTTT	CASSSGQPGDQPQHF
TRBD2	TRBJ2-5	TRBV10-3	many	TGTGCCATCAGTGAGAGGGGGCGGGAGGGCTCGGAGACCCAGTACTTC	CAISERGREGSETQYF
.	TRBJ2-1	TRBV25-1	many	TGTGCCAGCAGTGAATCAAGGGGTTCCTACAATGAGCAGTTCTTC	CASSESRGSYNEQFF
TRBD2	TRBJ2-2	TRBV5-1	many	TGCGCCAGCAGCTTAAGCGGGGAAGGCGGGGAGCTGTTTTTT	CASSLSGEGGELFF
.	TRBJ2-6	TRBV5-1	many	TGCGCCAGCAGCTTGGTTGGGGGACCTGGGGCCAACGTCCTGACTTTC	CASSLVGGPGANVLTF
TRBD2	TRBJ2-3	TRBV7-3	.	TGTGCCAGCAGCCCGGGACTAGACACAGATACGCAGTATTTT	CASSPGLDTDTQYF
.	TRBJ2-1	TRBV20-1	many	TGCAGTGCTACCGGGATCTCCTACAATGAGCAGTTCTTC	CSATGISYNEQFF
.	TRBJ2-1	TRBV5-1	many	TGCGCCAGCAGCTTGGGGGTTAACAATGAGCAGTTCTTC	CASSLGVNNEQFF
.	TRBJ1-5	TRBV29-1	many	TGCAGCGGTGCTCCGGGGGTCGGTCAGCCCCAGCATTTT	CSGAPGVGQPQHF
TRBD2	TRBJ2-5	TRBV11-2	many	TGTGCCAGCAGCGGGCCGGGAGGGCCGGGAGAGACCCAGTACTTC	CASSGPGGPGETQYF
TRBD1	TRBJ1-2	TRBV5-1	many	TGCGCCAGCAGCCCGATTGGGACAGCTAACTATGGCTACACCTTC	CASSPIGTANYGYTF
.	TRBJ2-7	TRBV5-1	many	TGCGCCAGCAGCGCCCCAGGAGACGAGCAGTACTTC	CASSAPGDEQYF
.	TRBJ1-4	TRBV10-3	few	TGTGTCATCAGTAAGTTACTGGCAACTAATGAAAAACTGTTTTTT	CVISKLLATNEKLFF
TRBD2	TRBJ2-5	TRBV7-2	many	TGTGCCAGCAGCGGGGGGGGAAGGGAGACCCAGTACTTC	CASSGGGRETQYF
TRBD2	TRBJ2-2	TRBV7-8	many	TGTGCCAGCAGCCGACCCCTCTTGCGGGAGGGCCGGAGGAGCGGGGAGCTGTTTTTT	CASSRPLLREGRRSGELFF
.	TRBJ2-4	TRBV6-5	many	TGTGCCAGCAGTTACTCGGGTAGCAAAAACATTCAGTACTTC	CASSYSGSKNIQYF
.	TRBJ2-5	TRBV6-4	many	TGTGCCAGCAGCCAGCGTCTTGGCGAGACCCAGTACTTC	CASSQRLGETQYF
TRBD2	TRBJ2-5	TRBV15	many	TGTGCCACCAGCAGAGAGGCTAGCGGGAGCGGGACAGAGACCCAGTACTTC	CATSREASGSGTETQYF
.	TRBJ2-1	TRBV5-1	many	TGCGCCAGCAGCTTAGGGAGGGGGCCGCAGTTCTTC	CASSLGRGPQFF
.	TRBJ1-5	TRBV5-1	many	TGCGCCAGCAGCTTATCCTCAGGGGATCAGCCCCAGCATTTT	CASSLSSGDQPQHF
TRBD2	TRBJ2-5	TRBV7-7	few	TGTGCCAGCAGCTTAAATGCGGGGGGGCCAGAGACCCAGTACTTC	CASSLNAGGPETQYF
.	TRBJ2-5	TRBV12-3/TRBV12-4	.	TGTGCCAGCAGACGGACTGCGGAGTTTAGCGAGACCCAGTACTTC	CASRRTAEFSETQYF
.	TRBJ1-5	TRBV20-1	many	TGCAGTGCCACGGATTCTTTGGGACAACAGCCCCAGCATTTT	CSATDSLGQQPQHF
.	TRBJ2-5	TRBV20-1	few	TGCAGTGCTAAAACCCAGGGGAGGGAGACCCAGTACTTC	CSAKTQGRETQYF
.	TRBJ2-3	TRBV20-1	few	TGCAGTGCTAGAGTACCAGCCGGGGATCTTGGTACGCAGTATTTT	CSARVPAGDLGTQYF
.	TRBJ2-1	TRBV11-3	few	TGTGCCAGCAGCTCGTCCCAGGGAAATGAGCAGTTCTTC	CASSSSQGNEQFF
.	TRBJ2-7	TRBV20-1	many	TGCAGTGCTTGGACCCGGTCCTACGAGCAGTACTTC	CSAWTRSYEQYF
.	TRBJ2-5	TRBV20-1	.	TGCAGTGCTCACACCGGGGCCCTCGGGGAGACCCAGTACTTC	CSAHTGALGETQYF
TRBD1	TRBJ1-2	TRBV7-2	many	TGTGCCAGCACCTCGGAGTACAGGGGAGGCGGCTACACCTTC	CASTSEYRGGGYTF